The T cell receptor (beta chain) under discussion was sequenced for a study of cytomegalovirus exposure and HLA in healthy donors. This PCR relied on a set of 60 Vbeta primers and 13 Jbeta primers. Only in-frame clones appear in the TCRdb table, and some are missing; sequencing was by immunoSEQ multiplex PCR. The table has roughly 120,000 clones, roughly 73% seen once; the top ten hold roughly 0.92%. Study outcomes and limitations: There were some V segments, including TRBV6-2 and TRBV6-3, excluded as indistinguishable. In an earlier analysis, about 87% or about 30%: the productive usage of most TCR beta V segments.

The V end lost 2 bases, the J end lost 2 bases, and 16 bases lay between the germline ends. The CDR3 is made up of 17 amino acids. Germline V gene lookup returns CDR1 KGHSH and CDR2 LQKENI. The sample holds one count of this clone. Its target is not known. The sample taken for sequencing was PBMCs. The chain links TRBV18 to TRBJ2-1, with D uncertain. The TCR was taken from a woman in her thirties in good health and CMV-seronegative. In DNA form, the CDR3 reads TGTGCCAGCTCACCAGTTTTGATTAGCAGCACCTACAATGAGCAGTTCTTC. This translates into CASSPVLISSTYNEQFF.